These 14 T cell receptor beta chains originate from one sample sequenced in a study of regulatory T cells in long-lasting Graves disease (dated by TCRdb to the early 2020s). The time point label for this specimen denotes: persistent/refractory GD, antithyroid drugs over 5 years with positive TRAb. RNA was extracted from PBMCs in TRIzol for both TCR sequencing and RNA sequencing. Libraries were made using multiplex PCR. These reads were obtained on an Illumina HiSeq 4000. TCR beta libraries were built with iRepertoire HTBI primers and Arm-PCR amplification of CDR3 regions. TCRdb reran the public reads through fastp at Q25 and MiXCR, keeping productive beta chains. A single entry per CDR3 protein holds the most common genes and DNA from its merged rows. This sample lists about 470,000 distinct CDR3 sequences; 20% to 25% were detected once. The ten biggest clones cover 7% to 9% of the sample. Specimen: peripheral blood mononuclear cells (PBMCs), collected when the disease was refractory, from a patient treated with antithyroid drugs. The receptor set was obtained from a female donor with Graves disease.

The V and J genes are TRBV5-4 and TRBJ2-7; 10 nucleotides match TRBD2. The germline CDR1 and CDR2 sequences are SGHNT and YYREEE (reference sequence). With 5 bases clipped from V and 0 bases from J, the junction kept 5 bases outside the gene matches. The length of the CDR3 is 15 residues. CDR3 nucleotide sequence: TGTGCCAGCAGTCCACTAGCGGGAAGCTCCTACGAGCAGTACTTC. It translates to CASSPLAGSSYEQYF.

This rearrangement joins TRBV11-2 to TRBJ2-5; 11 bases match TRBD2. After removal of 5 bases from V and 0 bases from J, the junction contained 8 bases not matched to a gene. The CDR3 has 17 amino acids. Germline assignment: CDR1 SGHAT and CDR2 FQNNGV. The CDR3 bases are TGTGCCAGCAGCCAAGAACTAGCGGGGGCCTACCAAGAGACCCAGTACTTC. Translating it yields CASSQELAGAYQETQYF.

This clonotype appeared many times. The V gene is TRBV28, the J gene TRBJ1-2, with TRBD1 identical over 10 bases. This CDR3 comprises 16 residues. Losses at the gene ends were 4 bases for V and 3 bases for J; bases not matched to a gene: 8. From germline, CDR1 is MDHEN and CDR2 SYDVKM. Written as DNA, the CDR3 is TGTGCCAGCAGTTCTGGGACAGGGGTCTTAGACTATGGCTACACCTTC. This sequence encodes CASSSGTGVLDYGYTF.

V usage is TRBV28 and J usage is TRBJ2-1, with a tentative D call TRBD2 (6 bases). The CDR3 is made up of 15 amino acids. Germline V CDR1 and CDR2: MDHEN, SYDVKM. The V end was cut by 7 bases, the J end by 8 bases, with 21 bases between. CDR3 DNA: TGTGCCAGCACCACGAACCGGCCAGGGAGGCATGAGCAGTTCTTC. Translation gives CASTTNRPGRHEQFF.

This clonotype was observed at least ten times. The chain uses TRBV27 and TRBJ2-7, with 11 bases fitting TRBD2. The CDR3 has 16 amino acids. Germline-derived CDR1 and CDR2 are MNHEY and SMNVEV (reference sequence). V dropped 6 bases and J dropped 1; count of bases not matched to a gene: 8. The CDR3 DNA reads as TGTGCCAGCAGACGACCGGGACTAGCGGCATCCTACGAGCAGTACTTC. It is translated as CASRRPGLAASYEQYF.

This clonotype has just a few counts. This chain uses TRBV3-1 with TRBJ1-1; tentatively, D is TRBD1 (5 bases). CDR1 and CDR2 (germline): LGHDT, YNNKEL (reference sequence). This CDR3 region has 13 residues. Deletions cut 0 bases from V and 8 bases from J, with 10 bases between. The CDR3 region is CASSQEPGYEAFF. Here the CDR3 DNA reads TGTGCCAGCAGCCAAGAACCAGGGTACGAAGCTTTCTTT.

The chain employs TRBV12-3 or TRBV12-4 and TRBJ1-3; D gene unclear. The CDR3 is made up of 14 amino acids. Trimming stripped 3 bases from V and 2 bases from J, with 8 bases between. Here the CDR3 DNA reads TGTGCCAGCAGTTTCCAAGTTACTGGAAACACCATATATTTT. Amino acids: CASSFQVTGNTIYF.

The chain links TRBV10-3 to TRBJ2-2, with D unresolved. V lost 0 bases and J lost 3, with 14 bases in between. The germline V gene encodes CDR1 ENHRY and CDR2 SYGVKD. CDR3 size: 17 residues. The CDR3 sequence: CAISESNRNVDTGELFF. The CDR3 DNA reads as TGTGCCATCAGTGAGTCGAATAGAAATGTAGACACCGGGGAGCTGTTTTTT.

A word on this clonotype: A much larger clonotype is one base distant, so this may be a read error. The chain couples TRBV29-1 to TRBJ2-7, with D unresolved. Germline V gene data show CDR1 as SQVTM and CDR2 as ANQGSEA. This CDR3 spans 12 amino acids. As DNA, the CDR3 is TGCAGCGTTGCCCAAACCGGCTCCGAGCAGTGCTTC. Residues: CSVAQTGSEQCF.

In its sample, this clonotype was seen a few times. This sequence joins TRBV9 and TRBJ2-7; D is perhaps TRBD2 (6 bases). The CDR3 length is 15 residues. The germline gives CDR1 SGDLS, CDR2 YYNGEE. The ends were cut back, 0 bases at V and 3 bases at J, with 13 bases in the middle. In nucleotides, the CDR3 is TGTGCCAGCAGCGTAGGGCGGGACGACAGCTACGAGCAGTACTTC. It encodes CASSVGRDDSYEQYF.

The chain joins TRBV3-1 to TRBJ1-2, with D unresolved. This CDR3 is built from 16 residues. CDR1 and CDR2 from the germline V gene are LGHDT and YNNKEL (reference sequence). Trimming stripped 1 base from V and 4 bases from J, with 16 bases between. In DNA form, the CDR3 reads TGTGCCAGCAGCCAAGGCTCAGCCCCCCCGCGCTATGGCTACACCTTC. Protein product: CASSQGSAPPRYGYTF. Looking up the rest from reference TRBV3-1 and TRBJ1-2 gives the full variable domain: DTAVSQTPKYLVTQMGNDKSIKCEQNLGHDTMYWYKQDSKKFLKIMFSYNNKELIINETVPNRFSPKSPDKAHLNLHINSLELGDSAVYFCASSQGSAPPRYGYTFGSGTRLTVV.

J is TRBJ2-4 and V is TRBV28, with 7 nucleotides matching TRBD1. The germline V gene has CDR1 MDHEN and CDR2 SYDVKM. There are 16 residues in the CDR3. V gave up 7 bases and J gave up 0 bases; unmatched junction bases: 9. This chain's CDR3 is CASIPGTAIAKNIQYF. CDR3 nucleotide sequence: TGTGCCAGCATCCCCGGGACAGCCATAGCCAAAAACATTCAGTACTTC. Full variable domain (rest looked up from reference TRBV28 and TRBJ2-4): DVKVTQSSRYLVKRTGEKVFLECVQDMDHENMFWYRQDPGLGLRLIYFSYDVKMKEKGDIPEGYSVSREKKERFSLILESASTNQTSMYLCASIPGTAIAKNIQYFGAGTRLSVL.

The chain has TRBV4-2 and TRBJ1-1; TRBD1 matches at 7 bases. The V gene end was trimmed by 3 bases and the J gene end by 5 bases; junction bases not matched to a gene: 6. There are 14 residues in the CDR3. The germline gives CDR1 LGHNA, CDR2 YNFKEQ. This CDR3 is CASSQLTGVTEAFF. Written as DNA, the CDR3 is TGTGCCAGCAGCCAGCTAACAGGGGTTACTGAAGCTTTCTTT.

This clonotype was detected ten times or more. V gene TRBV3-1 combines with J gene TRBJ1-1, with D perhaps TRBD1 (6 bases). This CDR3 has 13 residues. In germline, CDR1 is LGHDT, CDR2 YNNKEL (reference sequence). Trimming took off 6 bases at V and 7 bases at J, with 15 bases between the two ends. The CDR3 region has the DNA TGTGCCAGCAGTCGCGCCAGGGGAATTGAAGCTTTCTTT. Translated, it gives CASSRARGIEAFF.